Each of the 18 T cell receptor beta chains below was sequenced from the same sample in a study of CD8 T cells in Susac syndrome. With random hexamers, roughly 0.45 to 1 ug RNA was reverse transcribed. TCRdb passed the immunoSEQ multiplex PCR reads through MiXCR, listing each CDR3 protein once. In the table there are approximately 150,000 distinct CDR3 sequences, just over 90% of which are singletons. The source material was CD4+ T cells from PBMCs. These receptors all stem from a human donor in good health.

The V gene is TRBV29-1, the J gene TRBJ2-1; D not resolved. The CDR3 spans 16 residues. The germline V gene has CDR1 SQVTM and CDR2 ANQGSEA. The V gene lost 7 bases and the J gene lost 0 bases, with 19 bases spanning the gap. CDR3 DNA: TGCAGCGGGAGACCTCAAGGGAAAAGCTCCTACAATGAGCAGTTCTTC. Its translation is CSGRPQGKSSYNEQFF.

This chain links TRBV28 with TRBJ1-2; the D is unclear. Trimming took off 5 bases at V and 8 bases at J, with 9 bases between the two ends. Germline V gives CDR1 MDHEN, CDR2 SYDVKM. The length of the CDR3 is 11 residues. CDR3 region: CASSVVSGYTF. CDR3 bases: TGTGCCAGCAGTGTGGTTTCGGGCTACACCTTC.

The V call is TRBV6-5, the J call TRBJ2-7; 9 bases are a match to TRBD2. The CDR3 is 15 residues long. V trimming: 0 bases; J trimming: 3 bases; junction bases outside the gene matches: 3. Germline V gene data show CDR1 as MNHEY and CDR2 as SVGAGI. Here the CDR3 reads CASSYSSTSGYEQYF. The CDR3 DNA reads as TGTGCCAGCAGTTACTCTTCGACTAGCGGCTACGAGCAGTACTTC.

The chain employs TRBV7-2 and TRBJ2-5; D may be TRBD2 (5 bases). CDR1 is SGHTA, CDR2 FQGNSA, per germline. Trimming stripped 5 bases from V and 3 bases from J, with 16 bases between. The CDR3 covers 15 residues. Here the CDR3 DNA reads TGTGCCAGCAGCCCCCTTAGGACGGGGAAAGAGACCCAGTACTTC. The encoded protein is CASSPLRTGKETQYF.

This chain joins TRBV19 and TRBJ2-5; either TRBD1 or TRBD2 may fit D (5 bases each). Germline CDR1 reads LNHDA; CDR2 reads SQIVND (reference sequence). Trimming pared 7 bases from V and 1 base from J, leaving 16 bases between. The CDR3 has 15 amino acids. The CDR3 region is CASTGAFGTQETQYF. DNA of the CDR3: TGTGCCAGTACTGGGGCGTTCGGGACCCAAGAGACCCAGTACTTC.

This chain uses TRBV4-1 with TRBJ2-5; TRBD1 aligns across 8 bases. Germline V CDR1 and CDR2: MGHRA, YSYEKL. The junction had 10 bases not matched to a gene; V was cut back by 7 bases and J by 3 bases. The CDR3 has 15 residues. The CDR3 nucleotides read TGCGCCAGCACCTCCAGCGGACAGGGTGAAGAGACCCAGTACTTC. It codes for CASTSSGQGEETQYF.

This chain uses TRBV6-2 or TRBV6-3 with TRBJ1-5, with D tentatively TRBD1 (6 bases). The CDR3 loop spans 15 amino acids. The V end was cut by 6 bases, the J end by 2 bases, with 14 bases between. The germline V gene has CDR1 MNHEY and CDR2 SVGEGT. The chain's CDR3 is CASSSGGRGNQPQHF. CDR3 nucleotides: TGTGCCAGCAGCTCCGGGGGCCGCGGCAATCAGCCCCAGCATTTT.

The chain uses TRBV28 and TRBJ2-1, with unresolved D. The V end was cut by 3 bases, the J end by 7 bases, with 10 bases between. CDR1 is MDHEN and CDR2 is SYDVKM in the germline V gene. CDR3 length: 13 residues. In DNA form, the CDR3 reads TGTGCCAGCAGTTTGTTCCTCCGGAATGAGCAGTTCTTC. Encoded protein: CASSLFLRNEQFF. Full variable domain (outside the CDR3, taken from reference TRBV28 and TRBJ2-1): DVKVTQSSRYLVKRTGEKVFLECVQDMDHENMFWYRQDPGLGLRLIYFSYDVKMKEKGDIPEGYSVSREKKERFSLILESASTNQTSMYLCASSLFLRNEQFFGPGTRLTVL.

This chain uses TRBV20-1 with TRBJ2-1, with 13 bases lining up with TRBD2. The ends lost 0 bases at V and 8 bases at J; junction bases unmatched: 4. Germline V gene lookup returns CDR1 DFQATT and CDR2 SNEGSKA (reference sequence). The CDR3 runs 15 residues. The CDR3 protein is CSARDPTSGRDEQFF. The CDR3, as DNA: TGCAGTGCTAGAGATCCCACTAGCGGGAGGGATGAGCAGTTCTTC.

The chain recombines TRBV6-2 or TRBV6-3 with TRBJ2-7; D is unclear. The CDR3 length is 15 residues. Per germline, CDR1 MNHEY and CDR2 SVGEGT. Trimming took off 6 bases at V and 4 bases at J, with 19 bases between the two ends. The CDR3 DNA reads as TGTGCCAGCAGCGACCCCCATGTGGGCGAGTACGAGCAGTACTTC. It specifies CASSDPHVGEYEQYF.

The chain combines TRBV5-4 with TRBJ2-7, with 8 nucleotides matching TRBD1. The V gene end was trimmed by 3 bases and the J gene end by 3 bases; junction bases not matched to a gene: 11. The CDR3 is 16 amino acids. CDR1 is SGHNT, CDR2 YYREEE, per germline (reference sequence). CDR3 loop: CASSSRQGMSYYEQYF. For the CDR3, the DNA is TGTGCCAGCAGCTCCCGACAGGGGATGTCTTACTACGAGCAGTACTTC. Together with reference TRBV5-4 and TRBJ2-7, the CDR3 gives the full variable domain: ETGVTQSPTHLIKTRGQQVTLRCSSQSGHNTVSWYQQALGQGPQFIFQYYREEENGRGNFPPRFSGLQFPNYSSELNVNALELDDSALYLCASSSRQGMSYYEQYFGPGTRLTVT.

V gene TRBV6-2 or TRBV6-3 combines with J gene TRBJ2-1; either TRBD1 or TRBD2 may fit D (5 bases each). The germline V and J ends were trimmed by 7 bases and 4 bases, with 11 bases remaining between them. This CDR3 is 13 amino acids long. Per germline, CDR1 MNHEY and CDR2 SVGEGT. The CDR3 DNA follows: TGTGCCAGCAATCGGGACGCTTACAATGAGCAGTTCTTC. Its translation is CASNRDAYNEQFF.

The V call is TRBV23-1, the J call TRBJ1-4; perhaps TRBD1 as D (5 bases). TRBV23-1 is labeled an ORF, and its function is uncertain. This CDR3 spans 13 amino acids. V was cut by 7 bases and J by 5 bases, with 11 bases left in between. For the CDR3, the DNA is TGCGCCAGCAATACAGGAAAAAATGAAAAACTGTTTTTT. It yields the protein CASNTGKNEKLFF.

This clonotype was seen a handful of times. J is TRBJ2-2 and V is TRBV5-1, with D hard to call. The CDR3 sequence is 16 residues long. Germline V gene sequence: CDR1 SGHRS, CDR2 YFSETQ. The V gene lost 0 bases and the J gene lost 0 bases, with 9 bases spanning the gap. The CDR3 region has the DNA TGCGCCAGCAGCTTGGAGGGAACCGCGAACACCGGGGAGCTGTTTTTT. Its protein is CASSLEGTANTGELFF.

The chain uses TRBV7-2 and TRBJ2-5; TRBD2 aligns across 10 bases. V trimming: 2 bases; J trimming: 5 bases; junction bases outside the gene matches: 5. The CDR3 is 15 residues long. The germline gives CDR1 SGHTA, CDR2 FQGNSA. The CDR3 sequence is CASSLQRGGQETQYF. The CDR3, as DNA: TGTGCCAGCAGCTTACAGCGGGGGGGCCAGGAGACCCAGTACTTC.

J is TRBJ2-5 and V is TRBV25-1; 8 bases map to TRBD1. V gave up 4 bases and J gave up 5 bases; unmatched junction bases: 3. Germline V gives CDR1 MGHDK, CDR2 SYGVNS. The CDR3 sequence is 13 residues long. CDR3 protein: CASSVRQGETQYF. CDR3 coding DNA: TGTGCCAGCAGTGTAAGACAGGGGGAGACCCAGTACTTC.

The chain employs TRBV5-6 and TRBJ2-3; D is unclear. CDR3 length equals 15 residues. Trimming left V 2 bases short and J 0 bases short, with 10 bases between. CDR1 is SGHDT, CDR2 YYEEEE, per germline. The CDR3 DNA reads as TGTGCCAGCAGCTTACGGACGATAAGCACAGATACGCAGTATTTT. Translated: CASSLRTISTDTQYF. The entire variable domain, with the rest obtained from reference TRBV5-6 and TRBJ2-3, is as follows: DAGVTQSPTHLIKTRGQQVTLRCSPKSGHDTVSWYQQALGQGPQFIFQYYEEEERQRGNFPDRFSGHQFPNYSSELNVNALLLGDSALYLCASSLRTISTDTQYFGPGTRLTVL.

The V gene is TRBV7-2, the J gene TRBJ1-5, with D perhaps matching TRBD1 (5 bases). Trimming left V 4 bases short and J 8 bases short, with 12 bases between. Germline V CDR1 and CDR2: SGHTA, FQGNSA. The length of the CDR3 is 13 residues. CDR3: CASSSGRREPQHF. CDR3 bases: TGTGCCAGCAGCTCGGGACGGCGAGAGCCCCAGCATTTT.